This T cell receptor (beta chain) emerged from a study of cytomegalovirus exposure and HLA in healthy donors. The protocol was immunoSEQ multiplex PCR, while the TCRdb copy is restricted to in-frame clones and leaves out a portion. The sample shows 250,000 to 400,000 clones, around 90% of them seen only once. The CDR3 sequence is 15 residues long. Germline values: CDR1 MNHNS, CDR2 SASEGT. The germline V and J ends were trimmed by 7 bases and 2 bases, with 16 bases remaining between them. General study findings and limits: A few CMV-associated chains were confirmed in vitro to be specific for CMV antigens. In the 130 or so validation repertoires, a later analysis found that first-cohort TCR clusters tended to co-occur.

The donors formed part of the approximately 120-subject validation cohort, distinct from the roughly 700-subject first cohort. Of note for this clone: The antigen is undetermined.

This chain connects TRBV6-1 to TRBJ2-3, with D maybe TRBD1 (6 bases). This receptor was identified in a man under 40 in good health and CMV-seronegative. What was sequenced was PBMCs. For the CDR3, the DNA is TGTGCCAGCAACGACAGGTTTGACCCCACAGATACGCAGTATTTT. It translates to CASNDRFDPTDTQYF.